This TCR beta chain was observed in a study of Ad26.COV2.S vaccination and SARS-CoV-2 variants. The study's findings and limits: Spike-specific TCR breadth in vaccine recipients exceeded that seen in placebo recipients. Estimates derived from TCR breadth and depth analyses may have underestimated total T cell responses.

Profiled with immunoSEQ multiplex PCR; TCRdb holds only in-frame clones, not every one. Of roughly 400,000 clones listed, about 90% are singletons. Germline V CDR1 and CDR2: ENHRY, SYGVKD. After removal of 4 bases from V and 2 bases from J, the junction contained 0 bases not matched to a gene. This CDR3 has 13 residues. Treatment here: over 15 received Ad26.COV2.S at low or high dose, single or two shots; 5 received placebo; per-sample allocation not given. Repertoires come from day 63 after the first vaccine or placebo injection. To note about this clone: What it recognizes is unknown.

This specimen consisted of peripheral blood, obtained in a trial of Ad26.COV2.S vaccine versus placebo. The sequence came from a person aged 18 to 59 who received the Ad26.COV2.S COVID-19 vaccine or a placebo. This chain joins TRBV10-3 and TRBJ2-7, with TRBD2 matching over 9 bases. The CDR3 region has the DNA TGTGCCATCAGTGCTAGCGGGGCCTACGAGCAGTACTTC. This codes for CAISASGAYEQYF.